The 14 T cell receptor beta chains given below trace back to one sample, sequenced in a study of blood T cell repertoires in COVID-19. The protocol was immunoSEQ multiplex PCR, while the TCRdb copy is restricted to in-frame clones and leaves out a portion. The sample consists of 150,000 to 200,000 clones, approximately 88% of them appearing once. What was sequenced was peripheral blood. Every receptor here comes from a woman aged 40 to 50 with COVID-19, enrolled during active disease.

Here the CDR3 reads CASSPRGTRGASGANVLTF. The CDR3 DNA sequence: TGTGCCAGCTCACCACGGGGGACTAGGGGAGCCTCTGGGGCCAACGTCCTGACTTTC. The chain combines TRBV18 with TRBJ2-6, with 8 bases identical to TRBD2. Trimming at V came to 1 base and at J to 0 bases, leaving 8 bases not matched to a gene. CDR1 is KGHSH and CDR2 is LQKENI in the germline V gene. CDR3 size: 19 residues.

This clone was counted between two and nine times. V is TRBV9 and J is TRBJ1-3; 7 positions agree with TRBD1. Germline V lookup: CDR1 SGDLS, CDR2 YYNGEE. CDR3 length: 15 residues. V lost 4 bases to trimming and J lost 0 bases; unmatched junction nucleotides: 4. CDR3 loop: CASSLGDSSGNTIYF. CDR3 nucleotides: TGTGCCAGCAGCCTAGGGGACAGCTCTGGAAACACCATATATTTT.

A note on this clone: An end of the junction does not agree with germline; a read error may underlie this. V and J are TRBV15 and TRBJ1-3; TRBD1 might be the D (6 bases). CDR3 size: 13 residues. Germline V gene data show CDR1 as LNHNV and CDR2 as YYDKDF (reference sequence). The CDR3: CATSRGGTPQFLF. DNA of the CDR3: TGTGCCACCAGCAGAGGGGGGACACCTCAGTTCTTATTT.

The chain uses TRBV19 and TRBJ1-6; 8 bases fit TRBD1. Germline V lookup: CDR1 LNHDA, CDR2 SQIVND (reference sequence). The J segment lost 7 bases and the V segment lost 5 bases, leaving 7 bases of the junction unmatched. The CDR3 extends over 15 amino acids. CDR3 in DNA: TGTGCCAGTAGTGCCTGGACAGGGACCAATTCACCCCTCCACTTT. Protein: CASSAWTGTNSPLHF.

The rearrangement joins TRBV6-5 to TRBJ2-3, with D possibly matching TRBD2 (5 bases). The CDR3 spans 16 residues. The V and J ends lost 2 bases and 2 bases respectively, with 14 bases between them. The germline gives CDR1 MNHEY, CDR2 SVGAGI. CDR3 nucleotides: TGTGCCAGCAGTTACCCCCCGGGAAGGAACACAGATACGCAGTATTTT. It translates to CASSYPPGRNTDTQYF.

This clone turned up a few times. Here the CDR3 reads CASSSDRSENTEAFF. In nucleotides, the CDR3 is TGTGCCAGCAGTTCGGACAGGAGTGAGAACACTGAAGCTTTCTTT. The chain links TRBV6-2 or TRBV6-3 to TRBJ1-1; 7 positions agree with TRBD1. The V gene's germline CDR1 is MNHEY and CDR2 SVGEGT. Trimming took 4 bases from V and 1 from J; bases not matched to a gene: 6. This CDR3 is built from 15 residues.

This rearrangement joins TRBV18 to TRBJ1-3; 7 bases line up with TRBD1. Germline trimming cut 2 bases from V and 0 bases from J; bases unmatched to any gene: 4. Germline CDR1 and CDR2: KGHSH and LQKENI. This CDR3 is built from 16 residues. Written as DNA, the CDR3 is TGTGCCAGCTCACCAGACAGGGCCCTCTCTGGAAACACCATATATTTT. Translated, it gives CASSPDRALSGNTIYF.

The rearrangement links TRBV7-2 to TRBJ1-2; no clear D gene. Per germline, CDR1 SGHTA and CDR2 FQGNSA. Between the trimmed V and J ends, which lost 5 bases and 5 bases, there was a span of 9 bases. The CDR3 sequence is 12 residues long. CDR3 sequence (DNA): TGTGCCAGCAGCCCGGGAAAATATGGCTACACCTTC. This sequence encodes CASSPGKYGYTF. Variable domain in full (rest from reference TRBV7-2 and TRBJ1-2): GAGVSQSPSNKVTEKGKDVELRCDPISGHTALYWYRQSLGQGLEFLIYFQGNSAPDKSGLPSDRFSAERTGGSVSTLTIQRTQQEDSAVYLCASSPGKYGYTFGSGTRLTVV.

There are a few counts of this clone. V usage is TRBV6-2 or TRBV6-3 and J usage is TRBJ2-7, with 13 bases matching TRBD2. The germline CDR1 and CDR2 sequences are MNHEY and SVGEGT. The CDR3 loop spans 15 amino acids. V shed 5 bases, J shed 7 bases, and the junction held 8 bases outside the gene matches. Here the CDR3 reads CASSRTSGRAREQYF. The CDR3 DNA sequence: TGTGCCAGCAGTCGTACTAGCGGGAGGGCCCGGGAGCAGTACTTC.

The chain joins TRBV6-4 to TRBJ2-1, with D perhaps matching TRBD1 (6 bases). The ends were cut back, 3 bases at V and 0 bases at J, with 12 bases in the middle. The CDR3 is 16 amino acids. CDR1 and CDR2 from the germline V gene are MRHNA and SNTAGT. The CDR3 sequence is CASSDLTGSSYNEQFF. The CDR3 DNA is TGTGCCAGCAGTGATCTAACAGGGAGCTCCTACAATGAGCAGTTCTTC.

The V and J genes are TRBV4-1 and TRBJ2-5; 7 nucleotides match TRBD1. Germline CDR1 and CDR2: MGHRA and YSYEKL. The length of the CDR3 is 16 residues. V shed 0 bases and J 4 bases; nucleotides not matched to a gene: 8. The DNA of the CDR3 is TGCGCCAGCAGCCAAGAAGGGGGCCTTCCAGGAGAGACCCAGTACTTC. This encodes CASSQEGGLPGETQYF.

The V call is TRBV2, the J call TRBJ2-1, with 8 nucleotides matching TRBD1. Germline values: CDR1 SNHLY, CDR2 FYNNEI. Unmatched junction bases numbered 14, after V lost 4 bases and J lost 9 bases. The CDR3 extends over 16 amino acids. CDR3 nucleotide sequence: TGTGCCAGCAGTGTGCAGGAGACAGGGGATAACGGTGAGCAGTTCTTC. This translates into CASSVQETGDNGEQFF.

This chain links TRBV24-1 with TRBJ1-1; TRBD1 agrees at 9 bases. Germline-derived CDR1 and CDR2 are KGHDR and SFDVKD. J gave up 5 bases and V 5 bases, and 2 bases lay outside the gene matches. This CDR3 has 13 residues. The CDR3 spells CATSGTGATEAFF. The CDR3 coding sequence is TGTGCCACCAGTGGGACAGGGGCAACTGAAGCTTTCTTT.

This clone has just one count. The rearrangement uses TRBV11-2 and TRBJ2-5; 12 bases match TRBD2. The V segment lost 4 bases and the J segment 6 bases; nucleotides outside the gene matches: 3. The CDR3 contains 14 residues. Germline V gene data show CDR1 as SGHAT and CDR2 as FQNNGV. This CDR3 is CASSSSGGAKTQYF. Written as DNA, the CDR3 is TGTGCCAGCAGCTCTAGCGGGGGGGCCAAGACCCAGTACTTC.